This T cell receptor beta chain comes out of a study of human thymus T cells. Study-level points and caveats: Use of V and J genes seemed skewed within the thymic and blood repertoires.

Method: immunoSEQ multiplex PCR; TCRdb's copy keeps in-frame clones and lacks some. The data hold 100,000 to 150,000 clones, with just under 95% observed a single time. Thymus tissue for the work was resected from patients undergoing corrective heart surgery. All donors were healthy Finnish infants who were undergoing corrective surgery to treat congenital heart defects. V lost 0 bases and J lost 6, with 12 bases in between. Germline-derived CDR1 and CDR2 are WNHNN and SYGVQD (reference sequence). The CDR3 sequence is 15 residues long. About this clone itself: Its antigen is unknown.

The chain combines TRBV10-1 with TRBJ2-4; D gene unclear. Sample: thymus tissue. The sequence was obtained from a boy less than two years old with a congenital heart defect but otherwise immunologically healthy. CDR3 amino acids: CASSESAARLNIQYF. DNA of the CDR3: TGCGCCAGCAGTGAGTCCGCAGCCCGTTTAAACATTCAGTACTTC.